This T cell receptor beta chain appears in the sequencing data of a study of T-cell memory formation after mild COVID-19. For the study at large: TCR clusters were mostly confined to one donor each.

TCRdb re-analysed the 5' RACE reads in MiXCR, keeping a single row per CDR3 protein. The table lists roughly 110,000 distinct CDR3 sequences, about a fifth of them singletons, with 40% to 50% in the top ten. Notes on the study in general: The CD4+ clones that contracted clustered mainly within CM and EM, and the CD8+ clones concentrated in EMRA.

This clonotype was detected only a few times. What it recognizes is unknown. The specimen was PBMCs or a T cell subset sorted from them (not recorded which). This sequence originates from a man in his late teens or twenties who had mild COVID-19 (a few samples of this study predate the infection). Cell type and time point are not known.

In DNA form, the CDR3 reads TGTGCCAGCAGTTTATCAAGGGGACCCTCCTACAATGAGCAGTTCTTC. Its translation is CASSLSRGPSYNEQFF. V usage is TRBV27 and J usage is TRBJ2-1, with D perhaps TRBD1 or TRBD2 (5 bases each). In germline, CDR1 is MNHEY, CDR2 SMNVEV (reference sequence). V gave up 0 bases and J gave up 0 bases, with 9 bases separating them. The CDR3 loop spans 16 amino acids.